A selection of T cell receptor beta chains follows, all from one sample in a study of CD8 T cells in ankylosing spondylitis. MiXCR, run by TCRdb on the 5' RACE reads, gives a single entry per CDR3 protein. The table lists around 120,000 distinct CDR3 sequences, approximately 15% of them singletons. The sample comprised blood, either unsorted or a sorted T cell fraction (not recorded which). These receptors were collected from a female donor with ankylosing spondylitis or in good health (not recorded which). Each CDR3 is given with its conserved first and last residue. The D gene is left open where the match is weak. Clone size appears in some rows only: once, few, many, or a class for an expanded clone.

j_call	d_call	clone_size	v_call	cdr3_aa	cdr3_nt
TRBJ1-5	.	many	TRBV28	CGSRGGNNQPQHF	TGTGGGAGTCGAGGAGGGAACAATCAGCCCCAGCATTTT
TRBJ2-3	TRBD2	many	TRBV9	CASSARLAWTDTQYF	TGTGCCAGCAGCGCCCGACTAGCTTGGACAGATACGCAGTATTTT
TRBJ1-4	.	many	TRBV20-1	CSATGKVSEKLFF	TGCAGTGCAACAGGGAAGGTTTCTGAAAAACTGTTTTTT
TRBJ2-7	.	few	TRBV18	CASSPVASYEQYF	TGTGCCAGCTCACCGGTAGCCTCCTACGAGCAGTACTTC
TRBJ2-5	.	few	TRBV6-6	CASSHRGGETQYF	TGTGCCAGCAGCCACAGGGGAGGGGAGACCCAGTACTTC
TRBJ1-2	.	few	TRBV19	CASSINRVSHGYTF	TGTGCCAGTAGTATAAACAGGGTTTCGCATGGCTACACCTTC
TRBJ1-5	.	.	TRBV5-6	CASGFRGQSQPQHF	TGTGCCAGCGGATTCCGAGGACAGTCTCAGCCCCAGCATTTT
TRBJ1-1	.	many	TRBV6-1	CASSEVGINTEAFF	TGTGCCAGCAGTGAAGTGGGAATCAACACTGAAGCTTTCTTT
TRBJ1-1	TRBD1	.	TRBV19	CASKGTGITEAFF	TGTGCCAGTAAGGGGACAGGGATTACTGAAGCTTTCTTT
TRBJ2-7	.	few	TRBV11-2	CASSLSAQSSYEQYF	TGTGCCAGCAGCTTATCGGCCCAGAGTTCCTACGAGCAGTACTTC
TRBJ2-3	TRBD2	many	TRBV29-1	CSVDGSSGNTDTQYF	TGCAGCGTTGATGGGTCGAGCGGGAATACAGATACGCAGTATTTT
TRBJ2-7	TRBD1	.	TRBV25-1	CAGSESLGGELSYEQYF	TGTGCCGGCAGTGAAAGCTTAGGGGGCGAATTATCCTACGAGCAGTACTTC
TRBJ2-3	.	many	TRBV5-6	CASAFRFSTDTQYF	TGTGCCAGCGCCTTCCGGTTTAGCACAGATACGCAGTATTTT
TRBJ2-1	.	.	TRBV6-5	CASRRLDEQFF	TGTGCCAGCAGACGACTGGATGAGCAGTTCTTC
TRBJ1-1	.	few	TRBV7-2	CASSSRGSGKGGPFF	TGTGCCAGCAGCTCTAGAGGGTCAGGGAAGGGCGGTCCTTTCTTT
TRBJ1-1	TRBD1	many	TRBV20-1	CSARTGRATEAFF	TGCAGTGCGAGGACAGGGAGGGCCACTGAAGCTTTCTTT
TRBJ2-1	TRBD2	few	TRBV20-1	CSAHRAGGPRHEQFF	TGCAGTGCTCATCGGGCGGGAGGGCCCCGGCATGAGCAGTTCTTC
TRBJ2-1	TRBD2	few	TRBV7-9	CASSGGLADYNEQFF	TGTGCCAGCAGTGGGGGACTAGCGGACTACAATGAGCAGTTCTTC
TRBJ2-2	.	many	TRBV6-2/TRBV6-3	CASTPDGYTGELFF	TGTGCCAGCACTCCGGACGGGTACACCGGGGAGCTGTTTTTT
TRBJ1-1	.	few	TRBV18	CASSPSAGDTEAFF	TGTGCCAGCTCACCATCCGCGGGGGACACTGAAGCTTTCTTT
TRBJ2-2	TRBD2	.	TRBV5-1	CASSETGTSEAGELFF	TGCGCCAGCAGCGAGACCGGGACTAGCGAAGCCGGGGAGCTGTTTTTT
TRBJ1-1	.	few	TRBV29-1	CSVEFGLGTPPEAFF	TGCAGCGTTGAATTCGGCCTCGGGACACCGCCTGAAGCTTTCTTT
TRBJ1-1	.	.	TRBV20-1	CSARGGPNTEAFF	TGCAGTGCCCGAGGTGGACCGAACACTGAAGCTTTCTTT
TRBJ1-5	TRBD1	.	TRBV20-1	CSARDGTGQQPQHF	TGCAGTGCTAGAGACGGGACAGGGCAACAGCCCCAGCATTTT
TRBJ1-5	.	few	TRBV20-1	CSARSDRDQPQHF	TGCAGTGCTAGGTCGGATAGAGATCAGCCCCAGCATTTT
TRBJ2-2	.	.	TRBV9	CASSVYSAGELFF	TGTGCCAGCAGCGTGTACTCCGCCGGGGAGCTGTTTTTT
TRBJ2-1	TRBD2	.	TRBV6-1	CASNGLAGVTGGEQFF	TGTGCCAGCAACGGACTAGCGGGAGTAACCGGTGGCGAGCAGTTCTTC
TRBJ2-7	.	.	TRBV7-2	CASNLQRGSYEQYF	TGTGCCAGCAACCTCCAAAGGGGCTCCTACGAGCAGTACTTC
TRBJ2-1	.	few	TRBV20-1	CSAFRDSYNEQFF	TGCAGTGCATTCCGGGATTCCTACAATGAGCAGTTCTTC
TRBJ1-1	.	many	TRBV29-1	CSALGAGSSNTEAFF	TGCAGCGCCTTAGGGGCAGGAAGTTCGAACACTGAAGCTTTCTTT
TRBJ2-2	.	.	TRBV10-3	CAITGVGTTGELFF	TGTGCCATCACAGGGGTTGGTACGACCGGGGAGCTGTTTTTT
TRBJ2-5	TRBD2	.	TRBV20-1	CSATIAGVAETQYF	TGCAGTGCAACCATAGCGGGAGTGGCAGAGACCCAGTACTTC
TRBJ2-2	TRBD2	many	TRBV12-3/TRBV12-4	CASSSQRGGRTGELFF	TGTGCCAGCAGTTCCCAGCGGGGGGGCCGCACCGGGGAGCTGTTTTTT
TRBJ2-5	.	many	TRBV5-6	CASSSDSRQETQYF	TGTGCCAGCTCTTCGGATAGCCGCCAAGAGACCCAGTACTTC
TRBJ2-7	TRBD1	.	TRBV5-1	CASSLAIFLGTGSYEQYF	TGCGCCAGCAGCTTGGCCATCTTCCTCGGGACAGGGTCCTACGAGCAGTACTTC
TRBJ2-7	TRBD2	.	TRBV20-1	CSASILAGPYEQYF	TGCAGTGCTAGTATATTAGCGGGACCTTACGAGCAGTACTTC
TRBJ2-5	.	.	TRBV14	CASSQLRETQYF	TGTGCCAGCAGCCAATTGCGGGAGACCCAGTACTTC
TRBJ1-1	.	.	TRBV5-1	CASSLVTNGAEAFF	TGCGCCAGCAGCTTGGTAACCAATGGCGCTGAAGCTTTCTTT
TRBJ2-5	.	many	TRBV20-1	CSARVVGLEDQYF	TGCAGTGCTAGGGTGGTAGGGCTGGAAGACCAGTACTTC
TRBJ2-5	.	many	TRBV15	CATSNGETQYF	TGTGCCACCAGCAACGGAGAGACCCAGTACTTC
TRBJ2-7	.	many	TRBV5-1	CASSLEGGRIYEQYF	TGCGCCAGCAGCTTGGAAGGGGGACGAATCTACGAGCAGTACTTC
TRBJ2-5	TRBD2	few	TRBV12-3/TRBV12-4	CASSLTSGSQQETQYF	TGTGCCAGCAGTTTGACTAGCGGGAGCCAACAAGAGACCCAGTACTTC
TRBJ2-1	.	once	TRBV29-1	CSVNSGSYNEQFF	TGCAGCGTTAATTCGGGCTCCTACAATGAGCAGTTCTTC
TRBJ2-1	TRBD2	many	TRBV9	CASSVEGARERSSYNEQFF	TGTGCCAGCAGCGTAGAAGGGGCGCGGGAGCGAAGTTCATACAATGAGCAGTTCTTC
TRBJ1-5	TRBD1	once	TRBV19	CASLSTGGNQPQHF	TGTGCCAGTCTCTCAACAGGGGGCAATCAGCCCCAGCATTTT
TRBJ2-7	.	.	TRBV20-1	CSAPEGAPPGEQYF	TGCAGTGCTCCAGAAGGGGCCCCGCCCGGCGAGCAGTACTTC
TRBJ2-3	.	few	TRBV5-4	CASSNPGTLSDTQYF	TGTGCCAGCAGCAACCCCGGGACTCTGTCAGATACGCAGTATTTT
TRBJ2-1	TRBD1	many	TRBV5-1	CASSPTGQEYNEQFF	TGCGCCAGCAGCCCCACGGGACAGGAGTACAATGAGCAGTTCTTC
TRBJ2-7	.	few	TRBV12-3/TRBV12-4	CASRRAGSYEQYF	TGTGCCAGCAGAAGGGCGGGATCCTACGAGCAGTACTTC
TRBJ2-1	.	few	TRBV7-6	CASSLSYRQDNEQFF	TGTGCCAGCAGCTTATCATATCGGCAAGACAATGAGCAGTTCTTC
TRBJ2-7	.	many	TRBV6-2/TRBV6-3	CASSYAWGGEQYF	TGTGCCAGCAGTTACGCTTGGGGAGGCGAGCAGTACTTC